What follows describes a single TCR beta chain. The target antigen is unknown. Per the germline V gene, CDR1 is SEHNR and CDR2 is FQNEAQ (reference sequence). CDR3 size: 11 residues. The germline V and J ends were trimmed by 10 bases and 5 bases, with 11 bases remaining between them. TCRdb reprocessed the 5' RACE reads with MiXCR, giving one entry per CDR3 protein. This table holds hundreds of thousands of distinct CDR3 sequences, around 25% found once. The data were obtained in a study of T-cell memory formation after mild COVID-19. Study-wide results and caveats: For contracting clones, CD4+ ones sat mainly in CM and EM, CD8+ in EMRA.

The sequence was collected from an adult woman who had mild COVID-19 (a few samples of this study predate the infection). Cell type and time point are not known. Source material: PBMCs or a T cell subset sorted from them (not recorded which). V is TRBV7-9 and J is TRBJ1-1; possibly TRBD1 for D (6 bases). CDR3 protein: CATLQGTEAFF. For the CDR3, the DNA is TGTGCCACCCTTCAGGGGACTGAAGCTTTCTTT.